This T cell receptor beta chain was identified in a study of shared clonotypes between healthy human individuals. Authors' data handling: ImmunoSEQ output lacked quality scores and full-length reads, limiting matched filtering. Sequencing used immunoSEQ multiplex PCR; TCRdb keeps in-frame clones, though not all of them. The V and J calls and clone size come from that table; D and trimming were worked out from the DNA. Among some 2 million clones listed, about 95% were seen once. This CDR3 has 15 amino acids. CDR1 is SGHTA, CDR2 FQGTGA, per germline. V lost 2 bases, J lost 1 base, and 9 bases lay in between. CD45RO negativity and positive selection for CCR7 defined naive CD8 cells, a population that excluded terminally differentiated effector memory CD45RA+ cells.

The genes are TRBV7-3 and TRBJ2-1; D not resolved. Material for sequencing was naive CD8+ T cells sorted from blood. The TCR was taken from a man between 18 and 29 years old in good health. CDR3 region: CASSLYASSYNEQFF. Here the CDR3 DNA reads TGTGCCAGCAGCTTATATGCAAGTTCCTACAATGAGCAGTTCTTC.